These 11 T cell receptor beta chains share one sample of origin, sequenced in a study of preoperative IRX-2 immunotherapy in early breast cancer. Documented treatment: preoperative locoregional IRX-2 cytokine immunotherapy. Some clones are missing from TCRdb's copy, which holds only in-frame ones; the method was immunoSEQ multiplex PCR. The data show about 62,000 clones, around 94% seen once. Collection of the sample occurred from a patient treated with IRX-2 immunotherapy. All receptors come from a human donor with breast cancer.

The V gene is TRBV14, the J gene TRBJ2-5; D gene uncertain. Between the trimmed V and J ends, which lost 6 bases and 3 bases, there was a span of 11 bases. The CDR3 consists of 13 residues. The germline V gene encodes CDR1 SGHDN and CDR2 FVKESK. CDR3 in amino acids: CASRESGEETQYF. CDR3 bases: TGTGCCAGCAGAGAGTCGGGCGAAGAGACCCAGTACTTC.

The chain is built from TRBV9 and TRBJ2-7, with 11 bases aligning to TRBD2. The CDR3 extends over 18 amino acids. The germline CDR1 and CDR2 sequences are SGDLS and YYNGEE. Trimming removed 3 bases from V and 1 base from J; junction bases left unmatched: 12. The CDR3 bases are TGTGCCAGCAGCGACTCGGGACTAGCGGAGCCCGAATCCTACGAGCAGTACTTC. It encodes CASSDSGLAEPESYEQYF.

This chain uses TRBV28 with TRBJ1-1; unclear D gene. Germline V gene lookup returns CDR1 MDHEN and CDR2 SYDVKM. The CDR3 contains 15 residues. V lost 2 bases to trimming and J lost 2 bases, with 12 bases between them. In nucleotides, the CDR3 is TGTGCCAGCAGTTTAAAGCAGGCACCAAACACTGAAGCTTTCTTT. Translated, it gives CASSLKQAPNTEAFF.

The DNA of the CDR3 is TGTGCCAGCAGTGGTGCGGGCTACGAGCAGTACTTC. Amino acid sequence: CASSGAGYEQYF. The chain combines TRBV7-9 with TRBJ2-7; the D gene is possibly TRBD2 (5 bases). Per the germline V gene, CDR1 is SEHNR and CDR2 is FQNEAQ (reference sequence). Trimming took off 6 bases at V and 3 bases at J, with 9 bases between the two ends. This CDR3 has 12 amino acids.

The V gene is TRBV5-1, the J gene TRBJ1-6; D is ambiguous. V lost 0 bases, J lost 9 bases, and 19 bases lay in between. Looked up from germline, CDR1 is SGHRS and CDR2 is YFSETQ. This CDR3 contains 17 residues. This CDR3 reads CASSLGTNLIYSSPLHF. DNA for the CDR3: TGCGCCAGCAGCTTGGGGACCAATCTAATTTATTCTTCACCCCTCCACTTT.

The chain couples TRBV18 to TRBJ2-5, with D maybe TRBD2 (5 bases). The CDR3 is 13 residues long. Germline assignment: CDR1 KGHSH and CDR2 LQKENI. The V end lost 4 bases, the J end lost 4 bases, and 10 bases lay between the germline ends. The CDR3 nucleotides read TGTGCCAGCTCACGAGGGTCGGCAGAGACCCAGTACTTC. Translated: CASSRGSAETQYF.

The chain has TRBV5-1 and TRBJ2-3; 10 bases agree with TRBD2. Germline assignment: CDR1 SGHRS and CDR2 YFSETQ. The CDR3 length is 17 residues. V shed 0 bases, J shed 5 bases, and the junction held 9 bases outside the gene matches. CDR3 sequence: CASSLAGLAGVGDTQYF. CDR3 nucleotide sequence: TGCGCCAGCAGCTTGGCCGGGCTAGCGGGAGTAGGAGATACGCAGTATTTT.

The chain joins TRBV7-9 to TRBJ2-5; TRBD2 aligns across 7 bases. The CDR3 sequence is 14 residues long. J lost 5 bases, V lost 0 bases, and 3 bases had no gene match. Germline loops: CDR1 SEHNR, CDR2 FQNEAQ (reference sequence). The CDR3 spells CASSLAGGGETQYF. The CDR3 DNA sequence: TGTGCCAGCAGCTTAGCCGGGGGAGGGGAGACCCAGTACTTC.

The chain joins TRBV11-3 to TRBJ2-1, with D hard to call. This CDR3 region has 13 residues. Germline CDR1 is SGHNT and CDR2 is YENEEA. Trimming cost V 2 bases and J 6 bases, with 8 bases left between them. CDR3: CASSLWAFNEQFF. The CDR3 nucleotides are TGTGCCAGCAGCTTATGGGCCTTCAATGAGCAGTTCTTC. Full variable domain (rest looked up from reference TRBV11-3 and TRBJ2-1): EAGVVQSPRYKIIEKKQPVAFWCNPISGHNTLYWYLQNLGQGPELLIRYENEEAVDDSQLPKDRFSAERLKGVDSTLKIQPAELGDSAVYLCASSLWAFNEQFFGPGTRLTVL.

The chain couples TRBV10-3 to TRBJ2-3; 10 bases agree with TRBD2. The length of the CDR3 is 15 residues. V lost 9 bases, J lost 6 bases, and 12 bases stayed unmatched. In germline, CDR1 is ENHRY, CDR2 SYGVKD. CDR3 nucleotide sequence: TGTGCCATTACTCCCGAGCGGGGGGGCCGGGATACGCAGTATTTT. This encodes CAITPERGGRDTQYF.

V gene TRBV5-3 combines with J gene TRBJ2-7; unclear D gene. TRBV5-3 is recorded as an ORF, its role being uncertain. The CDR3 is 13 residues long. The germline V and J ends were trimmed by 2 bases and 0 bases, with 6 bases remaining between them. CDR3 in DNA: TGTGCCAGAAGCTTTGCCAGCTCCTACGAGCAGTACTTC. Translating it yields CARSFASSYEQYF.